These 28 T cell receptor beta chains came from one sample sequenced in a study of shared clonotypes between healthy human individuals. The method was immunoSEQ multiplex PCR; TCRdb's version includes in-frame clones alone and lacks a portion of them. The repertoire holds about 1 million clones, with about four fifths as singletons. Sequenced sample: memory CD4+ T cells from PBMCs. Stated subset: CD45RA-negative fraction. The source is a man younger than 35 in good health. Some clones in this sample may be carry-over from other donors' samples.

V and J are TRBV6-5 and TRBJ2-3, with D possibly TRBD2 on 5 matching bases. Trimming cost V 5 bases and J 2 bases, with 8 bases left between them. The CDR3 is 13 amino acids. CDR1 is MNHEY and CDR2 is SVGAGI in the germline V gene. The CDR3: CASSLLDTDTQYF. The CDR3 DNA is TGTGCCAGCAGTCTACTAGACACAGATACGCAGTATTTT.

The gene calls are TRBV7-8 and TRBJ1-2, with no clear D. This CDR3 comprises 15 residues. Germline V CDR1 and CDR2: SGHVS, FQNEAQ. V gave up 1 base and J gave up 5 bases, with 14 bases separating them. CDR3 nucleotides: TGTGCCAGCAGCTTAGGGTGGGGTCCAATGTATGGCTACACCTTC. Translating it yields CASSLGWGPMYGYTF.

This clone was picked up a small number of times. V is TRBV6-1 and J is TRBJ1-2; 7 bases are shared with TRBD1. Looked up from germline, CDR1 is MNHNS and CDR2 is SASEGT. This CDR3 is built from 13 residues. After removal of 7 bases from V and 6 bases from J, the junction contained 8 bases not matched to a gene. Written as DNA, the CDR3 is TGTGCCAGCATGAGGACAGGATACGATGGCTACACCTTC. Translating gives CASMRTGYDGYTF.

In this sample, this clone turned up many times. The CDR3 nucleotides are TGTGCCAGCAGCTCTGGACAGGGGGTCGGCTACACCTTC. Translated, it gives CASSSGQGVGYTF. The chain combines TRBV7-9 with TRBJ1-2; 10 bases are a match to TRBD1. The CDR3 is made up of 13 amino acids. With V trimmed by 4 bases and J by 8 bases, 4 bases remained unmatched. The germline V gene has CDR1 SEHNR and CDR2 FQNEAQ (reference sequence).

This sequence joins TRBV5-1 and TRBJ2-1; D tentatively reads TRBD1 or TRBD2 (5 bases each). V was trimmed by 4 bases and J by 10 bases, leaving 15 bases between them. This CDR3 region has 13 residues. Germline V gene lookup returns CDR1 SGHRS and CDR2 YFSETQ. CDR3 sequence (DNA): TGCGCCAGCAGCGAGGGACGTGCTCTAGAGCAGTTCTTC. Translating gives CASSEGRALEQFF.

This clone was seen a handful of times. This may arise from a read error, as a much more abundant clone is one base away. The rearrangement links TRBV28 to TRBJ1-4; 11 bases agree with TRBD1. J lost 7 bases, V lost 5 bases, and 3 bases had no gene match. The germline V gene encodes CDR1 MDHEN and CDR2 SYDVKM. The CDR3 is 14 residues long. CDR3 nucleotides: TGTGCCAGCAGTCGGACAGGGGGCGGTGAAAAACTGTTTTTT. As protein: CASSRTGGGEKLFF.

A few counts support this clone. The chain couples TRBV5-1 to TRBJ1-4; no definite D call. Trimming pared 4 bases from V and 2 bases from J, leaving 9 bases between. Germline CDR1 is SGHRS and CDR2 is YFSETQ. The CDR3 extends over 14 amino acids. The CDR3 reads CASSPALTNEKLFF. The CDR3 nucleotides are TGCGCCAGCAGCCCAGCCCTTACTAATGAAAAACTGTTTTTT.

This chain links TRBV10-1 with TRBJ2-7, with D unclear. Between the trimmed V and J ends, which lost 6 bases and 5 bases, there was a span of 11 bases. The CDR3 sequence is 12 residues long. In germline, CDR1 is WNHNN, CDR2 SYGVQD (reference sequence). The CDR3 DNA reads as TGCGCCAGCAGCGACAACCTGCACGAGCAGTACTTC. This sequence encodes CASSDNLHEQYF.

The gene calls are TRBV6-5 and TRBJ1-2; D is unresolved. The V end was cut by 2 bases, the J end by 7 bases, with 5 bases between. CDR3 length: 11 amino acids. The V gene's germline CDR1 is MNHEY and CDR2 SVGAGI. CDR3 sequence: CASSYGVGYTF. The CDR3, as DNA: TGTGCCAGCAGTTACGGGGTTGGCTACACCTTC.

This sequence joins TRBV7-2 and TRBJ2-7; 8 positions match TRBD1. Trimming removed 5 bases from V and 3 bases from J; junction bases left unmatched: 3. In germline, CDR1 is SGHTA, CDR2 FQGNSA. CDR3 length: 13 residues. CDR3 sequence (DNA): TGTGCCAGCAGCCCGGACAGGGTCTACGAGCAGTACTTC. It encodes CASSPDRVYEQYF.

V gene TRBV11-2 combines with J gene TRBJ2-6, with a tentative D call TRBD1 (6 bases). Germline loops: CDR1 SGHAT, CDR2 FQNNGV. The CDR3 has 18 amino acids. Trimming shortened V by 5 bases and J by 0 bases, and 17 bases separated the two germline ends. The chain's CDR3 is CASSPRWAGDSGANVLTF. CDR3 sequence (DNA): TGTGCCAGCAGCCCGAGGTGGGCAGGGGACTCTGGGGCCAACGTCCTGACTTTC.

This clone has more than one count but fewer than ten. The chain links TRBV10-3 to TRBJ2-5, with D perhaps TRBD1 (6 bases). The V end lost 7 bases, the J end lost 5 bases, and 17 bases lay between the germline ends. The CDR3 is made up of 14 amino acids. CDR1 and CDR2 (germline): ENHRY, SYGVKD. CDR3 amino acids: CAITSDRQPETQYF. The DNA of the CDR3 is TGTGCCATCACCTCGGACAGACAGCCGGAGACCCAGTACTTC.

The J gene is TRBJ2-7, the V gene TRBV27; D possibly corresponds to TRBD1 (5 bases). This CDR3 contains 14 residues. CDR1 and CDR2 from the germline V gene are MNHEY and SMNVEV (reference sequence). The V and J ends lost 2 bases and 4 bases respectively, with 12 bases between them. The CDR3 sequence: CASSLGFQGYEQYF. The CDR3 DNA is TGTGCCAGCAGTTTAGGATTTCAGGGATACGAGCAGTACTTC.

This chain uses TRBV5-1 with TRBJ1-2; 9 positions agree with TRBD1. In germline, CDR1 is SGHRS, CDR2 YFSETQ. The CDR3 runs 13 residues. The V segment lost 4 bases and the J segment 8 bases; nucleotides outside the gene matches: 6. CDR3 in amino acids: CASSQGQGRGYTF. CDR3 sequence (DNA): TGCGCCAGCAGCCAGGGACAGGGCCGCGGCTACACCTTC.

The chain carries TRBV11-3 and TRBJ2-1; weak D call: TRBD2 (6 bases). Trimming cost V 3 bases and J 2 bases, with 14 bases left between them. CDR1 is SGHNT and CDR2 is YENEEA in the germline V gene. The CDR3 totals 16 residues. CDR3 in amino acids: CASSLNLAWPYNEQFF. For the CDR3, the DNA is TGTGCCAGCAGCTTGAATCTAGCGTGGCCCTACAATGAGCAGTTCTTC.

On this clone: The sample carries other DNA sequences with the same CDR3. The chain combines TRBV2 with TRBJ1-3; D not certain. The CDR3 runs 13 residues. The germline CDR1 and CDR2 sequences are SNHLY and FYNNEI. V was trimmed by 3 bases and J by 0 bases, leaving 3 bases between them. The chain's CDR3 is CASSDSSGNTIYF. CDR3 DNA sequence: TGTGCCAGCAGTGACAGCTCTGGAAACACCATATATTTT.

The chain carries TRBV27 and TRBJ1-1; TRBD1 matches at 9 bases. The V segment lost 6 bases and the J segment 7 bases; nucleotides outside the gene matches: 6. The CDR3 loop spans 13 amino acids. CDR1 is MNHEY, CDR2 SMNVEV, per germline (reference sequence). This chain's CDR3 is CASSPRDRDEAFF. The CDR3, as DNA: TGTGCCAGCAGCCCTCGGGACAGGGATGAAGCTTTCTTT.

The V call is TRBV27, the J call TRBJ2-1; D gene uncertain. Germline V gene sequence: CDR1 MNHEY, CDR2 SMNVEV (reference sequence). This CDR3 has 16 amino acids. Trimming pared 6 bases from V and 1 base from J, leaving 16 bases between. CDR3 residues: CASRGNLGVSYNEQFF. CDR3 sequence (DNA): TGTGCCAGCAGGGGGAATCTAGGAGTATCCTACAATGAGCAGTTCTTC.

V usage is TRBV9 and J usage is TRBJ1-4; 10 nucleotides align to TRBD1. CDR1 and CDR2 (germline): SGDLS, YYNGEE. J was trimmed by 8 bases and V by 1 base; bases with no gene match: 5. The CDR3 length is 15 residues. Here the CDR3 reads CASSVSGQGKEKLFF. The CDR3 DNA follows: TGTGCCAGCAGCGTATCGGGACAGGGGAAAGAAAAACTGTTTTTT.

In its sample, this clone was seen a few times. The sample has other DNA sequences that encode this CDR3 too. The V gene is TRBV6-5, the J gene TRBJ1-2; no firm D call. Germline assignment: CDR1 MNHEY and CDR2 SVGAGI. Trimming cost V 0 bases and J 2 bases, with 10 bases left between them. This CDR3 is built from 15 residues. As DNA, the CDR3 is TGTGCCAGCAGTTACTCGAGGACGGCCAACTATGGCTACACCTTC. Protein product: CASSYSRTANYGYTF.

This clone was detected ten times or more. The CDR3 bases are TGTGCCAGCAGCCCCGACGGAAACACCATATATTTT. Amino acid sequence: CASSPDGNTIYF. The genes are TRBV2 and TRBJ1-3; no reliable D call. Trimming took off 6 bases at V and 4 bases at J, with 7 bases between the two ends. The length of the CDR3 is 12 residues. CDR1 SNHLY and CDR2 FYNNEI come from the germline V gene.

This chain connects TRBV13 to TRBJ1-3; D unclear. Germline-derived CDR1 and CDR2 are PRHDT and FYEKMQ (reference sequence). V shed 1 base and J shed 8 bases, with 0 bases lying between them. The CDR3 length is 10 residues. This CDR3 reads CASSLDTIYF. The CDR3 DNA reads as TGTGCCAGCAGCTTAGACACCATATATTTT.

The chain has TRBV7-3 and TRBJ1-2, with 11 bases fitting TRBD1. With 3 bases clipped from V and 4 bases from J, the junction kept 7 bases outside the gene matches. Germline-derived CDR1 and CDR2 are SGHTA and FQGTGA. CDR3 length: 16 amino acids. The CDR3 DNA reads TGTGCCAGCAGCTTGGGAGCCGGGACAGGGGGCTATGGCTACACCTTC. Translating gives CASSLGAGTGGYGYTF.

The chain has TRBV19 and TRBJ1-5; the match to TRBD1 covers 7 bases. The CDR3 loop spans 16 amino acids. V dropped 7 bases and J dropped 2; count of bases not matched to a gene: 11. Germline CDR1 and CDR2: LNHDA and SQIVND (reference sequence). The CDR3 DNA reads TGTGCCAGTACTCTTACCCCGGGACAGCGCAATCAGCCCCAGCATTTT. Translation gives CASTLTPGQRNQPQHF.

V is TRBV30 and J is TRBJ2-3; no clear D gene. This CDR3 is built from 17 residues. From germline, CDR1 is GTSNPN and CDR2 SVGIG (reference sequence). V lost 0 bases, J lost 1 base, and 17 bases lay in between. The CDR3 here is CAWSVSLSGGRTDTQYF. In DNA, the CDR3 is TGTGCCTGGAGTGTCTCGCTGAGTGGCGGACGCACAGATACGCAGTATTTT.

A note on this clone: An end of the junction does not agree with germline; a read error may underlie this. The V gene is TRBV30, the J gene TRBJ1-5; no firm D call. The CDR3 spans 12 residues. The germline gives CDR1 GTSNPN, CDR2 SVGIG (reference sequence). CDR3 in DNA: TGTGCCTGGAGTGGGAGCAATCAGCCCAAGCATTTT. Protein sequence: CAWSGSNQPKHF.

This sequence joins TRBV6-1 and TRBJ1-1; perhaps TRBD1 as D (6 bases). Trimming left V 5 bases short and J 4 bases short, with 11 bases between. Germline V gene data show CDR1 as MNHNS and CDR2 as SASEGT. The CDR3 runs to 13 residues. The CDR3 here is CASSRRTVTEAFF. As DNA, the CDR3 is TGTGCCAGCAGTCGCCGGACAGTCACTGAAGCTTTCTTT.

V gene TRBV2 combines with J gene TRBJ1-1; 8 nucleotides agree with TRBD1. This CDR3 contains 14 residues. With V trimmed by 5 bases and J by 6 bases, 8 bases remained unmatched. Germline V gene data show CDR1 as SNHLY and CDR2 as FYNNEI. This CDR3 is CASSPDRDWPEAFF. The CDR3 DNA follows: TGTGCCAGCAGTCCGGACAGGGATTGGCCTGAAGCTTTCTTT.